These 17 T cell receptor beta chains share one sample of origin, sequenced in a study of blood T cell repertoires in COVID-19. The repertoire was sequenced with immunoSEQ multiplex PCR; TCRdb's copy has only in-frame clones and lacks some. This sample has roughly 270,000 clones; roughly 80% occur once, and the top ten carry approximately 5%. Input material: PBMCs or T cells enriched from blood (not recorded which). These TCRs come from a man in his forties who had been exposed to COVID-19.

The CDR3 DNA reads TGTGCCAGCAGCCCGCAACAGGGTTGGGGCGAGCAGTACTTC. It specifies CASSPQQGWGEQYF. The chain has TRBV11-2 and TRBJ2-7; perhaps TRBD1 as D (6 bases). V lost 5 bases and J 6 bases, leaving 17 bases between the germline ends. The CDR3 covers 14 residues. Germline lookup yields CDR1 SGHAT and CDR2 FQNNGV.

This clone was recorded many times. This rearrangement joins TRBV6-4 to TRBJ1-1; unclear D gene. The CDR3 covers 14 residues. CDR1 and CDR2 from the germline V gene are MRHNA and SNTAGT. Trimming removed 0 bases from V and 4 bases from J, with 9 bases in between. The CDR3 here is CASSDSSAGTEAFF. The CDR3 bases are TGTGCCAGCAGTGACTCGTCGGCGGGCACTGAAGCTTTCTTT.

The chain couples TRBV6-1 to TRBJ2-5, with 9 bases fitting TRBD2. Looked up from germline, CDR1 is MNHNS and CDR2 is SASEGT. The V gene end was trimmed by 1 base and the J gene end by 5 bases; junction bases not matched to a gene: 5. This CDR3 contains 15 residues. The CDR3 coding sequence is TGTGCCAGCAGTGAAGTGGCGGGAGGGGAGGAGACCCAGTACTTC. The encoded protein is CASSEVAGGEETQYF.

This clone turned up a few times. The rearrangement joins TRBV12-3 or TRBV12-4 to TRBJ1-3, with TRBD1 matching over 9 bases. Trimming at V came to 6 bases and at J to 7 bases, leaving 1 base not matched to a gene. This CDR3 region has 12 residues. CDR3 region: CASRQGANTIYF. The CDR3 nucleotides are TGTGCCAGCAGACAGGGGGCGAACACCATATATTTT.

This CDR3 reads CASSLGLAGGNIQYF. CDR3 sequence (DNA): TGCGCCAGCAGCTTGGGGCTAGCGGGAGGGAACATTCAGTACTTC. This chain links TRBV5-1 with TRBJ2-4; 12 bases match TRBD2. Trimming cost V 0 bases and J 7 bases; bases outside gene matches: 2. The CDR3 covers 15 residues. Germline V gene data show CDR1 as SGHRS and CDR2 as YFSETQ.

The chain uses TRBV7-9 and TRBJ2-5; TRBD1 is a possible D gene (6 bases). Germline CDR1 is SEHNR and CDR2 is FQNEAQ (reference sequence). CDR3 length: 17 amino acids. Trimming shortened V by 2 bases and J by 5 bases, and 21 bases separated the two germline ends. The CDR3 reads CASSLTGQTSLQETQYF. CDR3 nucleotide sequence: TGTGCCAGCAGCTTAACCGGACAGACTTCCTTACAGGAGACCCAGTACTTC.

The V and J genes are TRBV7-9 and TRBJ1-2, with D hard to call. Per the germline V gene, CDR1 is SEHNR and CDR2 is FQNEAQ (reference sequence). Between the trimmed V and J ends, which lost 2 bases and 8 bases, there was a span of 15 bases. The CDR3 contains 14 residues. The CDR3 region is CASSLTTETRGYTF. In DNA form, the CDR3 reads TGTGCCAGCAGCTTAACGACGGAGACGAGAGGCTACACCTTC.

This clone appeared a single time. The chain is built from TRBV10-1 and TRBJ2-7; 8 bases align to TRBD1. The CDR3 is made up of 12 amino acids. V was pared by 8 bases and J by 7 bases, with 7 bases of the junction left unmatched. Germline values: CDR1 WNHNN, CDR2 SYGVQD (reference sequence). Written as DNA, the CDR3 is TGCGCCAGCGGCCAGGGGGCGGGTGAGCAGTACTTC. This codes for CASGQGAGEQYF.

This chain's CDR3 is CASSEAPEYNQPQHF. The CDR3 nucleotides are TGTGCCAGCAGTGAAGCCCCGGAGTACAATCAGCCCCAGCATTTT. The genes are TRBV6-1 and TRBJ1-5; no clear D gene. V lost 0 bases to trimming and J lost 3 bases, with 9 bases between them. Germline V gene data show CDR1 as MNHNS and CDR2 as SASEGT. This CDR3 region has 15 residues.

This sequence joins TRBV27 and TRBJ1-1; no reliable D call. Germline values: CDR1 MNHEY, CDR2 SMNVEV (reference sequence). This CDR3 has 12 residues. V was clipped by 8 bases and J by 4 bases, with 11 bases between them. The CDR3 DNA reads as TGTGCCAGCCGATCCGGTGGCACTGAAGCTTTCTTT. Protein sequence: CASRSGGTEAFF.

The V and J genes are TRBV9 and TRBJ1-4; the D gene is possibly TRBD1 (5 bases). V was clipped by 5 bases and J by 13 bases, with 18 bases between them. In germline, CDR1 is SGDLS, CDR2 YYNGEE. The CDR3 is 13 residues long. In nucleotides, the CDR3 is TGTGCCAGCAGAAGAGGACACGGGAGTCCACTGTTTTTT. It translates to CASRRGHGSPLFF.

The CDR3 DNA sequence: TGTGCCAGCAGCTTAATCCCCCTCAGGGCCTATAGCAATCAGCCCCAGCATTTT. This encodes CASSLIPLRAYSNQPQHF. This sequence joins TRBV7-3 and TRBJ1-5; maybe TRBD1 (5 bases). Trimming pared 1 base from V and 0 bases from J, leaving 16 bases between. CDR3 length: 18 residues. Per the germline V gene, CDR1 is SGHTA and CDR2 is FQGTGA.

CDR3: CATTNGLTEAFF. The CDR3 DNA sequence: TGTGCCACCACTAACGGGTTGACGGAAGCTTTCTTT. V and J are TRBV5-4 and TRBJ1-1; the D is unclear. Germline-derived CDR1 and CDR2 are SGHNT and YYREEE (reference sequence). V gave up 9 bases and J gave up 8 bases, with 17 bases separating them. The CDR3 length is 12 residues.

The V gene is TRBV3-1 (or the pseudogene TRBV3-2), the J gene TRBJ1-2; D might be TRBD1 (5 bases). With 0 bases removed from V and 5 bases from J, the gap between germline ends came to 13 bases. This CDR3 has 15 residues. From germline, CDR1 is LGHDT and CDR2 YNNKEL (reference sequence). CDR3 DNA: TGTGCCAGCAGCCAAGATCAGGCGCAGGGATATGGCTACACCTTC. Its protein is CASSQDQAQGYGYTF.

The V call is TRBV6-5, the J call TRBJ1-6; perhaps TRBD1 as D (6 bases). This CDR3 has 15 amino acids. V was cut by 6 bases and J by 7 bases, with 16 bases left in between. The V gene's germline CDR1 is MNHEY and CDR2 SVGAGI. This chain's CDR3 is CASSLGVDRNSPLHF. The CDR3, as DNA: TGTGCCAGCAGCCTCGGGGTTGACAGGAATTCACCCCTCCACTTT.

The rearrangement joins TRBV6-5 to TRBJ2-1; tentatively, D is TRBD1 (5 bases). V was cut by 5 bases and J by 9 bases, with 8 bases left in between. CDR1 is MNHEY and CDR2 is SVGAGI in the germline V gene. The CDR3 loop spans 11 amino acids. CDR3 sequence (DNA): TGTGCCAGCAGTCAAAGGGGTGAGCAGTTCTTC. Amino acids: CASSQRGEQFF.

V and J are TRBV29-1 and TRBJ1-6; 8 nucleotides agree with TRBD1. This CDR3 spans 14 amino acids. Germline V gene sequence: CDR1 SQVTM, CDR2 ANQGSEA. The junction had 6 bases not matched to a gene; V was cut back by 6 bases and J by 5 bases. CDR3 DNA: TGCAGCGTCCGGACAGGGCGGGATAATTCACCCCTCCACTTT. Amino acid sequence: CSVRTGRDNSPLHF.